What follows is one T cell receptor (beta chain) and its context. Its antigen is not known. TCRdb's table, derived via immunoSEQ multiplex PCR, lists solely in-frame clones and lacks some. Altogether 65,000 or so clones are present, just under 85% being singletons, with the ten largest covering about 3.7%. The data are from a study of OX40 agonist ivuxolimab in advanced cancers. Study context: The study treated patients with ivuxolimab, an agonistic anti-OX40 (CD134) antibody.

Trimming took off 3 bases at V and 3 bases at J, with 14 bases between the two ends. CDR1 and CDR2 from the germline V gene are KGHSH and LQKENI. The CDR3 length is 15 residues. Study-wide results and limits: Relatively little clonal expansion, among the lowest observed, appeared in partial responders at 0.1-3.0 mg/kg. Researchers did not determine the expanded peripheral T cells' antigen specificity. At 0.1 to 3.0 mg/kg and by week 6, clonal expansion occurred in CD4+ and CD8+ blood T cells.

The sample was CD4+ or CD8+ T cells sorted from blood, taken in a trial of the OX40 agonist ivuxolimab. The chain is built from TRBV18 and TRBJ1-1; D unclear. This clonotype was obtained from an adult with an advanced solid tumor such as melanoma, head and neck, liver or kidney cancer. CDR3 sequence reads: CASSPSILPDTEAFF. CDR3 nucleotide sequence: TGTGCCAGCTCACCTTCGATCCTCCCTGACACTGAAGCTTTCTTT. Full variable domain (outside the CDR3, taken from reference TRBV18 and TRBJ1-1): NAGVMQNPRHLVRRRGQEARLRCSPMKGHSHVYWYRQLPEEGLKFMVYLQKENIIDESGMPKERFSAEFPKEGPSILRIQQVVRGDSAAYFCASSPSILPDTEAFFGQGTRLTVV.